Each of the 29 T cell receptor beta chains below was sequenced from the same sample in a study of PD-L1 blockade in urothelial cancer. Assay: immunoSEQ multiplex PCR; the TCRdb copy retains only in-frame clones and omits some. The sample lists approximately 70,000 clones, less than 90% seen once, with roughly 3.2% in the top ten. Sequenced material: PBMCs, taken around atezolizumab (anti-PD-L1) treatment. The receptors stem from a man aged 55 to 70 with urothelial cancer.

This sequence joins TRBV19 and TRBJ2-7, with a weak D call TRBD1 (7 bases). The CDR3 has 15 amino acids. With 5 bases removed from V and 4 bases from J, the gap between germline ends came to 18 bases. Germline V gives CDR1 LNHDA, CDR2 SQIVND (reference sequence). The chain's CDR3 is CASSHAGQLNYEQYF. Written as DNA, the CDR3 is TGTGCCAGTAGTCATGCGGGACAGCTAAATTACGAGCAGTACTTC.

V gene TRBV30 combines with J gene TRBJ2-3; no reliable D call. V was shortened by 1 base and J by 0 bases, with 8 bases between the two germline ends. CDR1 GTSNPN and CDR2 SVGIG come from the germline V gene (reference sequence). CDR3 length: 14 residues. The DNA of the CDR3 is TGTGCCTGGAGTGACGAACTCAGCACAGATACGCAGTATTTT. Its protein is CAWSDELSTDTQYF.

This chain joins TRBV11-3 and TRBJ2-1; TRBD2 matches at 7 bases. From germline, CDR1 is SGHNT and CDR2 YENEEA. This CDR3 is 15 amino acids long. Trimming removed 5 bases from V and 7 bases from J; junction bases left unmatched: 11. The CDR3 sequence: CASSPGTIGMNEQFF. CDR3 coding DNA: TGTGCCAGCAGCCCGGGGACTATAGGGATGAATGAGCAGTTCTTC.

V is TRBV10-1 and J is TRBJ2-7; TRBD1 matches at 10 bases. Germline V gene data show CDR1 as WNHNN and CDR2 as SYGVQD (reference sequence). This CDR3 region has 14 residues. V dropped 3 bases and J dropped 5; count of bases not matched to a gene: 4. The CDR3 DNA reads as TGCGCCAGCAGTGATCGGGACAGGGGACACGAGCAGTACTTC. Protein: CASSDRDRGHEQYF.

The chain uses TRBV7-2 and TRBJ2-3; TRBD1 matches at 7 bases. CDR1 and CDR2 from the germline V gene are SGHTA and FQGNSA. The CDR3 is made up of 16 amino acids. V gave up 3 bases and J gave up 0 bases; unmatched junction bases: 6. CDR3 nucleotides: TGTGCCAGCAGCTTTTATACAGGGGCTAGCACAGATACGCAGTATTTT. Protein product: CASSFYTGASTDTQYF.

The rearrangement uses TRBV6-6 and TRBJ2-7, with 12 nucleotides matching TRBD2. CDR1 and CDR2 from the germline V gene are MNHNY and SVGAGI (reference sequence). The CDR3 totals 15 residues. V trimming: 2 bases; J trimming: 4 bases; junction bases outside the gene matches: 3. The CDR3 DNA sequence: TGTGCCAGCAGTTACCGACTAGCGGGGGAATACGAGCAGTACTTC. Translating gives CASSYRLAGEYEQYF.

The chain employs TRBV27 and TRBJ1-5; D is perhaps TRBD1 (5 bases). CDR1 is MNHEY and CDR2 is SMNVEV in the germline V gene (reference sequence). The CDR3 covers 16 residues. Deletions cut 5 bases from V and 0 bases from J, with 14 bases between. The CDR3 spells CASSPLGDYSNQPQHF. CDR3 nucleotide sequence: TGTGCCAGCAGTCCCTTGGGGGACTATAGCAATCAGCCCCAGCATTTT.

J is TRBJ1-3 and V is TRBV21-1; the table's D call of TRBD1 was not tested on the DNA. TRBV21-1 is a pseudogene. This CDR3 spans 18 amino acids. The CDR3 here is CASSKAPRGCRSGNTIYF. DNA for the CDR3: TGTGCCAGCAGCAAAGCGCCTAGGGGCTGCCGCTCTGGAAACACCATATATTTT.

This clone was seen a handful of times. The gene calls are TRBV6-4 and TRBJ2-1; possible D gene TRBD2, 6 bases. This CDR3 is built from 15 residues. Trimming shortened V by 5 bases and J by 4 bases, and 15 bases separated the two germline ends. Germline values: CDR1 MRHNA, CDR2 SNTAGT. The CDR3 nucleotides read TGTGCCAGCAGTACTAGCAATCGGGATTACAATGAGCAGTTCTTC. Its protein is CASSTSNRDYNEQFF.

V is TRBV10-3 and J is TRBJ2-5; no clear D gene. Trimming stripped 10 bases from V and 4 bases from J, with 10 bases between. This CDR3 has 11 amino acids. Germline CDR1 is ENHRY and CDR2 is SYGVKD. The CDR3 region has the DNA TGTGCCACCCGGAGCGTAGAGACCCAGTACTTC. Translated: CATRSVETQYF.

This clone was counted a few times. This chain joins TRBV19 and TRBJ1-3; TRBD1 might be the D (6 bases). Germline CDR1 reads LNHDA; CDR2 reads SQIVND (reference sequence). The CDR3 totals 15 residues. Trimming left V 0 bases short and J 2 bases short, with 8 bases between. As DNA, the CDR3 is TGTGCCAGTAGTATAGAGGGACAACCTGGAAACACCATATATTTT. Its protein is CASSIEGQPGNTIYF.

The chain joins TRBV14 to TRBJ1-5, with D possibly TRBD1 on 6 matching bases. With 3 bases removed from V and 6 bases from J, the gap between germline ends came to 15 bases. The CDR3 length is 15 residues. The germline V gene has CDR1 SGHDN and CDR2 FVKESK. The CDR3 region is CASSQANRVRQPQHF. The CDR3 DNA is TGTGCCAGCAGCCAGGCCAACAGGGTACGTCAGCCCCAGCATTTT.

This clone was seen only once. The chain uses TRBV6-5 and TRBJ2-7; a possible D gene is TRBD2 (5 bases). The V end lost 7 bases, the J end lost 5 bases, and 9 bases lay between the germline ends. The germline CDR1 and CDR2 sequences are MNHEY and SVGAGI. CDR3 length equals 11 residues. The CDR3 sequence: CASTNGNEQYF. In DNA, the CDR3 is TGTGCCAGCACCAACGGGAACGAGCAGTACTTC.

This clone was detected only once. The CDR3 DNA is TGTGCCAGCAGTGTCGCAGATACGCAGTATTTT. This encodes CASSVADTQYF. This chain links TRBV6-5 with TRBJ2-3; D not certain. The CDR3 has 11 residues. The germline V gene encodes CDR1 MNHEY and CDR2 SVGAGI. Trimming removed 5 bases from V and 4 bases from J, with 4 bases in between.

CDR3: CSAVEVYEQYF. CDR3 DNA sequence: TGCAGTGCTGTAGAGGTCTACGAGCAGTACTTC. This rearrangement joins TRBV20-1 to TRBJ2-7; D gene unclear. Germline-derived CDR1 and CDR2 are DFQATT and SNEGSKA (reference sequence). This CDR3 has 11 amino acids. V was pared by 5 bases and J by 3 bases, with 8 bases between.

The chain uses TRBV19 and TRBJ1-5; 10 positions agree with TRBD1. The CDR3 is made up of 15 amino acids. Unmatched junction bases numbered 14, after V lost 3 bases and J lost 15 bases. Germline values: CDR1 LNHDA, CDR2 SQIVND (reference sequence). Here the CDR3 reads CASSIPGTGDFERHF. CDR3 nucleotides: TGTGCCAGTAGTATCCCCGGGACAGGGGATTTTGAGAGGCATTTT.

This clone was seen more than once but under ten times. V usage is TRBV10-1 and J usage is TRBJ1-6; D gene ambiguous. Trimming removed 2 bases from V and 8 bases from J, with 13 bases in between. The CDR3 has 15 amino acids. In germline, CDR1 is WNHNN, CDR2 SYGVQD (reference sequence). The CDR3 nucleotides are TGCGCCAGCAGTGAGGACAATCCTCCTTATTCACCCCTCCACTTT. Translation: CASSEDNPPYSPLHF.

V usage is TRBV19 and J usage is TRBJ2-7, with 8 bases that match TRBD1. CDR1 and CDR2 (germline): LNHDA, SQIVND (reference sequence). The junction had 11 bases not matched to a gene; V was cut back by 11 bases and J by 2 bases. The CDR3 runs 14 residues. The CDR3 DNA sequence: TGTGCCGCGGGGCCCAGGGGGCTCCCCTACGAGCAGTACTTC. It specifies CAAGPRGLPYEQYF.

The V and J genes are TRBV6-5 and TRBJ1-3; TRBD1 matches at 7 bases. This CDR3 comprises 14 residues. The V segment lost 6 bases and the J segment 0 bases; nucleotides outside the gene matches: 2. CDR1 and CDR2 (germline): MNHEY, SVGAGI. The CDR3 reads CASRTGSSGNTIYF. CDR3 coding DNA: TGTGCCAGCAGGACAGGGTCCTCTGGAAACACCATATATTTT.

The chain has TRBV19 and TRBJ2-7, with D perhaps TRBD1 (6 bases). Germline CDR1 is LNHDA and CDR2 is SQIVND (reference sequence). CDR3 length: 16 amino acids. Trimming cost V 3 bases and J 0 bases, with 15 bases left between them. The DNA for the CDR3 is TGTGCCAGTAGTATTCGTTGGCAGGGGAGCTCCTACGAGCAGTACTTC. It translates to CASSIRWQGSSYEQYF. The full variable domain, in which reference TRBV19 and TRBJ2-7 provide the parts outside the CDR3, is DGGITQSPKYLFRKEGQNVTLSCEQNLNHDAMYWYRQDPGQGLRLIYYSQIVNDFQKGDIAEGYSVSREKKESFPLTVTSAQKNPTAFYLCASSIRWQGSSYEQYFGPGTRLTVT.

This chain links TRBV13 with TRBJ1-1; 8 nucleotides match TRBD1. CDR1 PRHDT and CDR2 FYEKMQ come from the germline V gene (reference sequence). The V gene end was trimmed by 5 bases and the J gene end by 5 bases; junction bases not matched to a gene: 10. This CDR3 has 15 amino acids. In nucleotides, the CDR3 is TGTGCCAGCAGCCTTCGGATACAGGGGGGGACTGAAGCTTTCTTT. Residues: CASSLRIQGGTEAFF.

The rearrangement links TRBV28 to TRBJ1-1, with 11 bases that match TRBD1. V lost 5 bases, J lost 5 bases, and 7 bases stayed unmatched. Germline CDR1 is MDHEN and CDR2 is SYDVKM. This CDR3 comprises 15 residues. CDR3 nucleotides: TGTGCCAGCAGTCCCGGGGACAGGGGGAAAACTGAAGCTTTCTTT. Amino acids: CASSPGDRGKTEAFF.

CDR3 amino acids: CASSFTGQYTEAFF. Written as DNA, the CDR3 is TGTGCCAGCAGTTTTACGGGACAGTACACTGAAGCTTTCTTT. The genes are TRBV6-6 and TRBJ1-1, with 7 bases lining up with TRBD1. This CDR3 has 14 residues. Germline CDR1 MNHNY, CDR2 SVGAGI (reference sequence). The V and J ends lost 4 bases and 3 bases, in that order; junction bases with no gene match: 5.

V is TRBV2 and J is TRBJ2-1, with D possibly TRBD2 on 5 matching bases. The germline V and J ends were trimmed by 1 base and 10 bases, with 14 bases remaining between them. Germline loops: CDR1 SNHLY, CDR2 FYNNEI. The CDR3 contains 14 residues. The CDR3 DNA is TGTGCCAGCAGTGAAGGACTACCACGCGGAGAGCAGTTCTTC. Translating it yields CASSEGLPRGEQFF.

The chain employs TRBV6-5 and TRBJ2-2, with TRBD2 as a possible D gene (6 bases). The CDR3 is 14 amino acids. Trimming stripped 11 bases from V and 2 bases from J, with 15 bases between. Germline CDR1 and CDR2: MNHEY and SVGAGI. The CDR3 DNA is TGTGCCGGGTACCGGGAGCTAAACACCGGGGAGCTGTTTTTT. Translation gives CAGYRELNTGELFF.

The CDR3 nucleotides read TGTGCCAGCAGTGAATGGACTAGCGGGAGTAGGAATGAGCAGTTCTTC. It translates to CASSEWTSGSRNEQFF. This sequence joins TRBV6-1 and TRBJ2-1, with TRBD2 matching over 13 bases. The V and J ends lost 2 bases and 7 bases, in that order; junction bases with no gene match: 5. The CDR3 is 16 amino acids. CDR1 and CDR2 (germline): MNHNS, SASEGT.

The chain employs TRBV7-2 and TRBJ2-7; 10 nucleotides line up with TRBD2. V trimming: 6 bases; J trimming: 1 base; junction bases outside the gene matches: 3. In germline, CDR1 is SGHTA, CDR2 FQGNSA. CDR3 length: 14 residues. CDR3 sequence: CASSLSGGSYEQYF. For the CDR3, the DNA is TGTGCCAGCAGTCTTAGCGGGGGGTCCTACGAGCAGTACTTC.

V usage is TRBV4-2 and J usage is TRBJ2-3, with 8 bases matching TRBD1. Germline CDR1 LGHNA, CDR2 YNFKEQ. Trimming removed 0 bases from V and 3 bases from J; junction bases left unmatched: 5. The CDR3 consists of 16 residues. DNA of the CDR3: TGTGCCAGCAGCCAAGACGCAGGGGGCGAAACAGATACGCAGTATTTT. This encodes CASSQDAGGETDTQYF.

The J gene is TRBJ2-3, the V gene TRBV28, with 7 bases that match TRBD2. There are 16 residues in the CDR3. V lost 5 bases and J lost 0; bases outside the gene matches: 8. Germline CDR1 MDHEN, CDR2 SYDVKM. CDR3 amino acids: CASSLGGGLSTDTQYF. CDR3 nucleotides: TGTGCCAGCAGTCTAGGCGGGGGACTTAGCACAGATACGCAGTATTTT.